The sequence of this T cell receptor (beta chain) was determined in a study of tumor-infiltrating lymphocytes in primary liver carcinoma. About this clonotype: The antigen is not known.

The CDR3 has 16 amino acids. In germline, CDR1 is SGHAT, CDR2 FQNNGV. V trimming: 5 bases; J trimming: 7 bases; junction bases outside the gene matches: 8. Germline DNA was also extracted, and blood RNA was taken from unsorted whole blood. Starting from roughly 540 ng of total RNA, TCR beta cDNA was produced with a primer in the constant region. ARM-PCR, slightly modified, supplied the TCR beta libraries through three nested multiplex PCR rounds. The study ran its first two PCR rounds for approximately 10 cycles each, using TRBV1-TRBV30 forward primers and a C-beta reverse primer. TCRdb processed the multiplex PCR reads anew with MiXCR; each CDR3 protein has one entry. The table has 330,000 or so distinct CDR3 sequences, approximately 65% seen once. Study outcomes and limitations: Against blood, tumors held a significantly higher top-250-clone fraction (p = 0.039).

This sequence was found in a man in his forties with primary liver carcinoma and hepatitis B virus infection. Input material: peripheral blood. The genes are TRBV11-2 and TRBJ2-1; the match to TRBD2 covers 13 bases. The DNA of the CDR3 is TGTGCCAGCAGCCCTCCCGGGACTAGCGGGACAAATGAGCAGTTCTTC. Its translation is CASSPPGTSGTNEQFF.